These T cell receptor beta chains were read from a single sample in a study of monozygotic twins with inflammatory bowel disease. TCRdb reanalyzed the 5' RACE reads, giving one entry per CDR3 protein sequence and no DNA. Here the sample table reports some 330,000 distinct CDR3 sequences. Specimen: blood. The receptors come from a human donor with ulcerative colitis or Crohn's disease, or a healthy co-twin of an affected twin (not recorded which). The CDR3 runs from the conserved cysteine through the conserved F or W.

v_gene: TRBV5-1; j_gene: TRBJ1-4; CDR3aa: CASSYDRGDEKLFF
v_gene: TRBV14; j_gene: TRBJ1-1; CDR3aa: CASSQNRGNTEAFF
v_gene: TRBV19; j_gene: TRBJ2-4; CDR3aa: CASTKLTGPAKNIQYF
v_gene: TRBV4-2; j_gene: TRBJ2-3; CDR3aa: CASSPPGRMDGSKGRAYTDTQYF
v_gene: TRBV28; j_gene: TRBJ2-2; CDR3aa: CASSLSGGELFF
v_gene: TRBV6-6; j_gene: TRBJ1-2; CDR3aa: CASRLTLRAGYTF
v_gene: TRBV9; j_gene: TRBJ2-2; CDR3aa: CASSVGRTSGENTGELFF
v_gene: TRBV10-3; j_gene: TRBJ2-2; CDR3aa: CATRQGSSGELFF
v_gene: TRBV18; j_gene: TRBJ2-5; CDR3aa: CASSPWTEQETQYF
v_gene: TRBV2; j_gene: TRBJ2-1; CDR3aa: CASVPASSYNEQFF
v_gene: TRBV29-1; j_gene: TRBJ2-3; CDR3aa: CSVEEPGGEQYF
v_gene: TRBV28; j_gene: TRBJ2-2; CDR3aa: CASSFLAYHFSDTGELFF